This T cell receptor beta chain was recorded in a study of coeliac disease (dated by TCRdb to 2021 to 2024). A note on the overall study: Coeliac patients were classed as newly diagnosed active disease, refractory coeliac disease type I, or disease controlled by a gluten-free diet. Because high-resolution HLA typing was not available, biased TRBV7-2 usage was queried as a proof of principle. The study applied next-generation sequencing of rearranged TRB and TRG CDR3 regions to small intestinal lymphocyte fractions from coeliac and non-coeliac patients. The aim was to characterise TR repertoires of small intestinal T cells in active, refractory type I and gluten-free-diet-treated coeliac disease. A total of approximately 30 patients were included in the full study, of whom roughly 22 had serologically confirmed coeliac disease and 8 were controls with non-small intestinal disorders. TRB sequencing succeeded for samples from around 28 subjects, including approximately 25 paired bulk unsorted intraepithelial and lamina propria cell samples. What the research found in general, with its limitations: The separation of intraepithelial from lamina propria cells did not yield high-purity fractions, so cross-contamination between compartments was possible. The approach was considered by the authors to be unsuitable for unbiased detection of gliadin-specific T cells, as gliadin-specific T cells are scarce and rarely shared between patients. TRB repertoires were found to be largely private, with most amino acid sequences unique to one sample, and no significant difference in V-gene usage was found between disease groups. Lower clonality than in controls was observed in the TRB and TRG repertoires of active coeliac intraepithelial and lamina propria samples, suggesting that diverse T cells were recruited. Published gliadin-specific TRB sequences were found in about 50% of the 18 coeliac lamina propria samples but in only 1 of 6 controls.

V loses 2 bases of germline sequence and J loses 5 bases, and the interval between the two ends is 21 bases. From cysteine to phenylalanine, the CDR3 is 17 amino acids long. Solely the CDR3 DNA is kept, with 51 bases framed from the first base. The library was produced with the immunoSEQ multiplex PCR assay. The TR loci were subjected to amplification by multiplexed PCR, for which V gene segments served as targets of the forward primers and J gene segments as targets of the reverse primers. Amplified CDR3 regions were sequenced on the Illumina HiSeq System. In the paper's pipeline: Closely related reads were merged by a nearest-neighbour algorithm to remove PCR and sequencing errors and to collapse the data into unique sequences. Each repertoire was summarised by clonality and by T cell density, with T cell density defined as TR molecules per amount of genomic DNA input. Public TRs were defined as CDR3 amino acid sequences in at least 80% of unsorted samples, then tested for differential abundance between coeliac and control samples. Each lamina propria sample was queried against a list of fewer than 250 published gliadin-specific TRB sequences. Kruskal-Wallis tests followed by Dunn post-tests were used to test for differences in clonality and density between disease groups. TCRdb provides this immuneACCESS table in a form limited to in-frame rearrangements. Some clones are lacking; in checked studies, under half of them reflect an unresolved V gene, and why the rest are absent is not known. The DNA gave D and trimming, while V, J and clone size come from that table. The sample table contains roughly 960 clones; only one count was recorded for roughly three fifths of them. The ten largest clones represent under 15% of the sample.

Cells were frozen in liquid nitrogen in DMSO/FBS as aliquots of about half a million cells, with a single aliquot from each fraction going to sequencing. Every one of the 30 patients in the study had endoscopy and a small intestinal biopsy. To release lamina propria cells, the biopsy tissue left over after intraepithelial cell isolation was digested with collagenase. Genomic DNA was extracted from frozen unsorted cell fractions using the Qiagen DNeasy blood extraction kit. In the case of this clone: What this receptor recognizes is not known. Base qualities are not provided; no much larger clone lies one nucleotide away.

The TCR originated in a woman aged 45-59 years with celiac disease on a gluten-free diet. The sequence links TRBV23-1 to TRBJ1-1, with TRBD1 perhaps the D gene, on 5 matching bases. TRBV23-1 is an ORF, and what it does is uncertain. Sample: lamina propria lymphocytes from the gut. What this sample's cell subset or site label stands for: lamina propria cell (LPC) fraction of small intestinal biopsy. The encoded CDR3 is CASSQVGRGERSTEAFF. In nucleotide form, the sequence is TGCGCCAGCAGTCAAGTTGGGAGGGGAGAACGAAGTACTGAAGCTTTCTTT.